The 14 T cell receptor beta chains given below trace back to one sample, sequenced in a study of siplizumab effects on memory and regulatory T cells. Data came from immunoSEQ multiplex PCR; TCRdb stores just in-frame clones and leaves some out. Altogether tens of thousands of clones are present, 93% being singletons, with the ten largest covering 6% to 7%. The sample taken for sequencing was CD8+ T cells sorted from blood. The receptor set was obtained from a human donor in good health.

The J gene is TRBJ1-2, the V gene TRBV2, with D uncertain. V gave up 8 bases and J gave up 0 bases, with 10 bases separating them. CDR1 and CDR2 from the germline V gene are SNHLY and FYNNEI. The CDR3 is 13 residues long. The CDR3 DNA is TGTGCCAGCTTGAGGGAAACTAACTATGGCTACACCTTC. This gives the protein CASLRETNYGYTF. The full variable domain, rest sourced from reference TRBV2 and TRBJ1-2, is EPEVTQTPSHQVTQMGQEVILRCVPISNHLYFYWYRQILGQKVEFLVSFYNNEISEKSEIFDDQFSVERPDGSNFTLKIRSTKLEDSAMYFCASLRETNYGYTFGSGTRLTVV.

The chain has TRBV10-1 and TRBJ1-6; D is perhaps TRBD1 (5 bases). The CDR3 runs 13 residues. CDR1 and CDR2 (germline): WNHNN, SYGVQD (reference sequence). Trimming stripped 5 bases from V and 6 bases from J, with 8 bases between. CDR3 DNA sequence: TGCGCCAGCAGTATTGGGGGTAATTCACCCCTCCACTTT. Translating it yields CASSIGGNSPLHF.

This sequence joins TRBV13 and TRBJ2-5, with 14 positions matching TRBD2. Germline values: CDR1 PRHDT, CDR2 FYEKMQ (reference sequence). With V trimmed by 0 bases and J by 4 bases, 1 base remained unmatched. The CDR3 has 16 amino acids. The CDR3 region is CASSLGGLAGGETQYF. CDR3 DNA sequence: TGTGCCAGCAGCTTAGGCGGACTAGCGGGGGGAGAGACCCAGTACTTC.

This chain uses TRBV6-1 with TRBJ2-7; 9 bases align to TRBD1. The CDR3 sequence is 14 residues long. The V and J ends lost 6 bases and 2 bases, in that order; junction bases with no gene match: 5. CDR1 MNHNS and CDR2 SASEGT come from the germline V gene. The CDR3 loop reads CASRDRGGAYEQYF. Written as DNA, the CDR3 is TGTGCCAGCAGGGACAGGGGAGGCGCCTACGAGCAGTACTTC.

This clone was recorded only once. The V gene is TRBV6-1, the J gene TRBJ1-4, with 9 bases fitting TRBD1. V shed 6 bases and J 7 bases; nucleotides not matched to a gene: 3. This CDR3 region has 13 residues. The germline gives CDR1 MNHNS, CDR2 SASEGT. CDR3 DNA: TGTGCCAGCAGGACAGGGGGAGGTGAAAAACTGTTTTTT. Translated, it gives CASRTGGGEKLFF.

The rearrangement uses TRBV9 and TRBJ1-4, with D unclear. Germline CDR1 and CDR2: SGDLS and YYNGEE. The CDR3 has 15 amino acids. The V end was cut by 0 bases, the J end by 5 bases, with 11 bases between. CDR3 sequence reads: CASSVGEGRNEKLFF. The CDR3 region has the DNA TGTGCCAGCAGCGTAGGGGAGGGCAGAAATGAAAAACTGTTTTTT.

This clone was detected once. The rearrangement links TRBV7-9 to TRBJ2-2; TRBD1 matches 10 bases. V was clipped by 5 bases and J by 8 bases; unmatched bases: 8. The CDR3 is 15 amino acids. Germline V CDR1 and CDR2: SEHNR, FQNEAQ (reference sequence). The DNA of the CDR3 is TGTGCCAGCAGCACGACAGACAGGGGGCATGGGGAGCTGTTTTTT. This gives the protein CASSTTDRGHGELFF.

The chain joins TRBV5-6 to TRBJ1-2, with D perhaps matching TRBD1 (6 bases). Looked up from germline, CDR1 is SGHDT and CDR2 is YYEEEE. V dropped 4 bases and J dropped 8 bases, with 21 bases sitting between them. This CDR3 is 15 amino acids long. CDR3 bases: TGTGCCAGCAGCATGGGGGCACAGGGCCCAGACGGCTACACCTTC. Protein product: CASSMGAQGPDGYTF.

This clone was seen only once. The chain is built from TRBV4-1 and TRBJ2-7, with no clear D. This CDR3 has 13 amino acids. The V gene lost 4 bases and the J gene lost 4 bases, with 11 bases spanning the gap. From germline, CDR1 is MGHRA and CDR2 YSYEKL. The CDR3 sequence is CASSPGEDYEQYF. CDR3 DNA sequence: TGCGCCAGCAGCCCTGGAGAGGATTACGAGCAGTACTTC.

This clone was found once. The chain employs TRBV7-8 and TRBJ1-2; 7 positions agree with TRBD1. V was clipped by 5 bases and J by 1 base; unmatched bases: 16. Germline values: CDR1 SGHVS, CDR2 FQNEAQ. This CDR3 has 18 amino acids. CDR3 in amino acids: CASSETGTELLVNYGYTF. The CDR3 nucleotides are TGTGCCAGCAGCGAAACCGGGACAGAACTCCTGGTTAACTATGGCTACACCTTC.

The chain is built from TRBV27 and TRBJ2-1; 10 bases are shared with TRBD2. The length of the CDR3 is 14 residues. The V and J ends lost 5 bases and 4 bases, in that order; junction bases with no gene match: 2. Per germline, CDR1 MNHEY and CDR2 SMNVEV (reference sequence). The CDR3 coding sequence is TGTGCCAGCAGTACAGCGGGAGGGTACAATGAGCAGTTCTTC. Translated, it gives CASSTAGGYNEQFF.

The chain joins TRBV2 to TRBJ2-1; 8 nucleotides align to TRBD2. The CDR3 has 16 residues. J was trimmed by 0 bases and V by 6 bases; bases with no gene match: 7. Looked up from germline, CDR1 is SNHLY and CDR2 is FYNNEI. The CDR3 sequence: CASSLLAGHSYNEQFF. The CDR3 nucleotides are TGTGCCAGCAGCCTTTTAGCGGGGCACTCCTACAATGAGCAGTTCTTC.

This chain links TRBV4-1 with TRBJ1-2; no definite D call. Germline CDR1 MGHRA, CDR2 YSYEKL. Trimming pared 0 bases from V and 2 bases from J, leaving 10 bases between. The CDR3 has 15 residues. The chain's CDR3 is CASSQDPLENYGYTF. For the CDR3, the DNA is TGCGCCAGCAGCCAAGATCCCCTCGAGAACTATGGCTACACCTTC.

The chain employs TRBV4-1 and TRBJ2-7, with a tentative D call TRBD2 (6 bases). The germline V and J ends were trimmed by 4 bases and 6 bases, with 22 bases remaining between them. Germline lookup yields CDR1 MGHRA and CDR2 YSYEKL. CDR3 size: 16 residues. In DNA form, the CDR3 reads TGCGCCAGCAGCCCATGGGACTGGGGGGAGTCTAGCGAGCAGTACTTC. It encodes CASSPWDWGESSEQYF.